Below, one TCR beta chain is given with its context. What it binds is unknown. The data were taken from a study of T cells and Merkel cell carcinoma outcomes. The V gene's germline CDR1 is MNHNS and CDR2 SASEGT. Trimming took 4 bases from V and 0 from J; bases not matched to a gene: 4. CDR3 length equals 16 residues. Study results and limitations: In Merkel cell carcinoma, repertoire and T-cell density reportedly predicted outcomes.

Produced via immunoSEQ multiplex PCR; TCRdb's table is partial and in-frame only. The data hold about 15,000 clones, with more than 75% observed a single time. This TCR derives from a human donor with Merkel cell carcinoma. The chain carries TRBV6-1 and TRBJ2-7; TRBD2 aligns across 12 bases. The sequenced material came from tumor tissue from Merkel cell carcinoma. CDR3 in DNA: TGTGCCAGCAGTGGACTAGCGGGGGTTCCCTCCTACGAGCAGTACTTC. Residues: CASSGLAGVPSYEQYF.